The 32 T cell receptor beta chains given below trace back to one sample, sequenced in a study of CD8+ T cells in alopecia areata. Sequencing used cDNA as its template, made by extracting RNA and reverse transcribing it. TCRdb's table, derived via immunoSEQ multiplex PCR, lists solely in-frame clones and lacks some. The sample holds more than 10,000 clones, approximately 58% seen once. Alopecia areata patients provided lesional scalp punch biopsies and peripheral blood. This sample comprised skin, obtained at week 0. These TCRs come from a human donor with alopecia areata.

V gene TRBV18 combines with J gene TRBJ1-1, with a weak D call TRBD1 (6 bases). Germline V gene lookup returns CDR1 KGHSH and CDR2 LQKENI. Trimming took off 1 base at V and 10 bases at J, with 25 bases between the two ends. The CDR3 is 17 residues long. CDR3 in DNA: TGTGCCAGCTCACCACAGACAGGAACTTCCAAGAGGACCGGAGCTTTCTTT. Its translation: CASSPQTGTSKRTGAFF.

The chain employs TRBV5-1 and TRBJ1-4, with D perhaps matching TRBD1 (6 bases). The CDR3 is made up of 15 amino acids. The V gene lost 4 bases and the J gene lost 8 bases, with 18 bases spanning the gap. Germline assignment: CDR1 SGHRS and CDR2 YFSETQ. In nucleotides, the CDR3 is TGCGCCAGCAGCCCCCTCGTACAGGGCCGAGAAAAACTGTTTTTT. As protein: CASSPLVQGREKLFF.

The chain links TRBV30 to TRBJ1-5; 9 bases align to TRBD1. J lost 6 bases, V lost 2 bases, and 2 bases had no gene match. The germline V gene has CDR1 GTSNPN and CDR2 SVGIG (reference sequence). The CDR3 length is 13 residues. CDR3 loop: CAWSTGGGQPQHF. In nucleotides, the CDR3 is TGTGCCTGGAGTACAGGGGGCGGTCAGCCCCAGCATTTT.

This rearrangement joins TRBV23-1 to TRBJ2-6, with 11 nucleotides matching TRBD2. TRBV23-1 is known as an ORF, though its function is uncertain. With 5 bases clipped from V and 0 bases from J, the junction kept 9 bases outside the gene matches. There are 19 residues in the CDR3. CDR3 sequence (DNA): TGCGCCAGCAGTTCGACCGGGACTAGCGGATTCTCTGGGGCCAACGTCCTGACTTTC. This encodes CASSSTGTSGFSGANVLTF.

The gene calls are TRBV18 and TRBJ1-1; D ambiguous. The CDR3 runs 16 residues. Trimming cost V 2 bases and J 2 bases, with 15 bases left between them. CDR1 is KGHSH, CDR2 LQKENI, per germline. CDR3 loop: CASSPGSHSLNTEAFF. Here the CDR3 DNA reads TGTGCCAGCTCACCAGGGTCGCACAGCCTAAACACTGAAGCTTTCTTT. Drawing the rest from reference TRBV18 and TRBJ1-1, the complete variable domain is NAGVMQNPRHLVRRRGQEARLRCSPMKGHSHVYWYRQLPEEGLKFMVYLQKENIIDESGMPKERFSAEFPKEGPSILRIQQVVRGDSAAYFCASSPGSHSLNTEAFFGQGTRLTVV.

The chain couples TRBV4-1 to TRBJ2-2, with a possible D match to TRBD2 (5 bases). The V gene lost 1 base and the J gene lost 2 bases, with 14 bases spanning the gap. Germline CDR1 reads MGHRA; CDR2 reads YSYEKL. The CDR3 spans 17 residues. The CDR3 loop is CASSQVPRVGNTGELFF. The CDR3 bases are TGCGCCAGCAGCCAAGTCCCGAGGGTCGGCAACACCGGGGAGCTGTTTTTT.

This clone has only one observation. The chain is built from TRBV5-1 and TRBJ2-3; TRBD2 agrees at 7 bases. Germline values: CDR1 SGHRS, CDR2 YFSETQ. The CDR3 runs to 16 residues. Trimming cost V 0 bases and J 0 bases; bases outside gene matches: 4. CDR3 DNA sequence: TGCGCCAGCAGCTTGGGCGCGGGGGACAGCACAGATACGCAGTATTTT. Residues: CASSLGAGDSTDTQYF.

This clone was detected only a few times. V usage is TRBV11-2 and J usage is TRBJ2-1, with no clear D. Per the germline V gene, CDR1 is SGHAT and CDR2 is FQNNGV. The CDR3 is 12 residues long. With 3 bases removed from V and 4 bases from J, the gap between germline ends came to 4 bases. The CDR3 region is CASSFRYNEQFF. Here the CDR3 DNA reads TGTGCCAGCAGCTTCAGGTACAATGAGCAGTTCTTC. Combining the CDR3 with reference TRBV11-2 and TRBJ2-1 gives the whole variable domain EAGVAQSPRYKIIEKRQSVAFWCNPISGHATLYWYQQILGQGPKLLIQFQNNGVVDDSQLPKDRFSAERLKGVDSTLKIQPAKLEDSAVYLCASSFRYNEQFFGPGTRLTVL.

This clone has just a few counts. In DNA form, the CDR3 reads TGTGCCAGCAGCTCCGGACAGGGCAATGAGCAGTTCTTC. Its translation: CASSSGQGNEQFF. The chain employs TRBV13 and TRBJ2-1; 8 bases are a match to TRBD1. The CDR3 contains 13 residues. With V trimmed by 4 bases and J by 6 bases, 2 bases remained unmatched. Germline CDR1 PRHDT, CDR2 FYEKMQ (reference sequence).

The chain joins TRBV7-8 to TRBJ2-1; maybe TRBD2 (6 bases). There are 15 residues in the CDR3. V lost 5 bases to trimming and J lost 4 bases, with 15 bases between them. In germline, CDR1 is SGHVS, CDR2 FQNEAQ. CDR3 nucleotide sequence: TGTGCCAGCAGCCCCCGGGGAGCGGGTTACAATGAGCAGTTCTTC. Translating gives CASSPRGAGYNEQFF. Together with reference TRBV7-8 and TRBJ2-1, the CDR3 gives the full variable domain: GAGVSQSPRYKVAKRGQDVALRCDPISGHVSLFWYQQALGQGPEFLTYFQNEAQLDKSGLPSDRFFAERPEGSVSTLKIQRTQQEDSAVYLCASSPRGAGYNEQFFGPGTRLTVL.

The chain couples TRBV11-2 to TRBJ2-7; D may be TRBD2 (5 bases). V gave up 1 base and J gave up 5 bases, with 15 bases separating them. Per the germline V gene, CDR1 is SGHAT and CDR2 is FQNNGV. The CDR3 covers 15 residues. CDR3 residues: CASSLAAGFDHEQYF. CDR3 DNA sequence: TGTGCCAGCAGCTTAGCGGCGGGTTTTGATCACGAGCAGTACTTC.

This chain joins TRBV19 and TRBJ2-7, with 8 bases lining up with TRBD1. V lost 4 bases to trimming and J lost 2 bases; unmatched junction nucleotides: 4. Germline V gives CDR1 LNHDA, CDR2 SQIVND (reference sequence). The CDR3 contains 14 residues. CDR3 DNA: TGTGCCAGTAGTACGACAGGGGCCACCTACGAGCAGTACTTC. This translates into CASSTTGATYEQYF.

V usage is TRBV7-8 and J usage is TRBJ2-1; 13 bases are shared with TRBD2. Germline CDR1 SGHVS, CDR2 FQNEAQ. The CDR3 runs 15 residues. Trimming cost V 5 bases and J 5 bases; bases outside gene matches: 3. The CDR3 reads CASSQGLAGNNEQFF. The CDR3 DNA sequence: TGTGCCAGCAGCCAGGGACTAGCGGGAAACAATGAGCAGTTCTTC.

This chain joins TRBV2 and TRBJ2-5, with 11 bases matching TRBD2. The CDR3 length is 14 residues. V gave up 6 bases and J gave up 4 bases; unmatched junction bases: 4. Germline V gene lookup returns CDR1 SNHLY and CDR2 FYNNEI. The CDR3 nucleotides are TGTGCCAGCAGGGATGGACTAGCGGGAGAGACCCAGTACTTC. Residues: CASRDGLAGETQYF. Full variable domain (rest looked up from reference TRBV2 and TRBJ2-5): EPEVTQTPSHQVTQMGQEVILRCVPISNHLYFYWYRQILGQKVEFLVSFYNNEISEKSEIFDDQFSVERPDGSNFTLKIRSTKLEDSAMYFCASRDGLAGETQYFGPGTRLLVL.

The chain links TRBV5-4 to TRBJ2-7; 9 bases map to TRBD1. V shed 4 bases, J shed 4 bases, and the junction held 12 bases outside the gene matches. Germline CDR1 SGHNT, CDR2 YYREEE (reference sequence). This CDR3 spans 16 amino acids. CDR3 coding DNA: TGTGCCAGCAGCGAAGGGGGGACAGGGATGATTTACGAGCAGTACTTC. Translating it yields CASSEGGTGMIYEQYF.

The chain carries TRBV19 and TRBJ2-1; unclear D gene. Germline CDR1 is LNHDA and CDR2 is SQIVND (reference sequence). This CDR3 is 13 amino acids long. V lost 3 bases and J lost 8, with 11 bases in between. CDR3 sequence reads: CASSMSYSDEQFF. CDR3 in DNA: TGTGCCAGTAGTATGAGTTACTCTGATGAGCAGTTCTTC.

The chain couples TRBV5-1 to TRBJ2-3; 7 bases match TRBD1. With V trimmed by 4 bases and J by 5 bases, 10 bases remained unmatched. CDR1 SGHRS and CDR2 YFSETQ come from the germline V gene. The CDR3 has 15 residues. The CDR3 loop reads CASSLPSQGRDTQYF. DNA of the CDR3: TGCGCCAGCAGCCTTCCGTCACAGGGGAGAGATACGCAGTATTTT. The complete variable domain, with remaining parts taken from reference TRBV5-1 and TRBJ2-3, reads KAGVTQTPRYLIKTRGQQVTLSCSPISGHRSVSWYQQTPGQGLQFLFEYFSETQRNKGNFPGRFSGRQFSNSRSEMNVSTLELGDSALYLCASSLPSQGRDTQYFGPGTRLTVL.

V gene TRBV29-1 combines with J gene TRBJ2-7; D call uncertain. Germline loops: CDR1 SQVTM, CDR2 ANQGSEA. With 3 bases removed from V and 2 bases from J, the gap between germline ends came to 5 bases. The CDR3 is 11 amino acids. The CDR3 DNA sequence: TGCAGCGTTGATGTGGCCTACGAGCAGTACTTC. Its translation is CSVDVAYEQYF.

This chain uses TRBV30 with TRBJ1-1, with 10 nucleotides matching TRBD1. With 1 base clipped from V and 4 bases from J, the junction kept 9 bases outside the gene matches. This CDR3 is built from 16 residues. In germline, CDR1 is GTSNPN, CDR2 SVGIG (reference sequence). CDR3 residues: CAWSAAPGQGGTEAFF. The CDR3 DNA follows: TGTGCCTGGAGTGCCGCACCCGGACAGGGGGGCACTGAAGCTTTCTTT. Using reference TRBV30 and TRBJ1-1 for the parts outside the CDR3, the full variable domain is SQTIHQWPATLVQPVGSPLSLECTVEGTSNPNLYWYRQAAGRGLQLLFYSVGIGQISSEVPQNLSASRPQDRQFILSSKKLLLSDSGFYLCAWSAAPGQGGTEAFFGQGTRLTVV.

This clone was found once. The chain is built from TRBV18 and TRBJ2-5, with 7 bases matching TRBD1. The tail of the sequence fits TRBJ2-7 better, so the J call may be wrong. Germline V gene sequence: CDR1 KGHSH, CDR2 LQKENI. The CDR3 length is 15 residues. The CDR3 bases are TGTGCCAGCTCACCCCAACACAGGGGATCCTACGAGCAGTACTTC. This gives the protein CASSPQHRGSYEQYF.

V gene TRBV27 combines with J gene TRBJ1-5; tentatively, D is TRBD1 (6 bases). The germline gives CDR1 MNHEY, CDR2 SMNVEV (reference sequence). V lost 2 bases and J lost 4, with 12 bases in between. This CDR3 comprises 15 residues. CDR3: CASSLMAGVNQPQHF. The CDR3 region has the DNA TGTGCCAGCAGTTTAATGGCAGGGGTAAATCAGCCCCAGCATTTT.

Here the CDR3 DNA reads TGTGCCAGCACCTACCGGGGACGCTTCACAGATACGCAGTATTTT. It translates to CASTYRGRFTDTQYF. This sequence joins TRBV13 and TRBJ2-3; D could derive from TRBD1 or TRBD2 (5 bases each). V lost 7 bases and J lost 2, with 16 bases in between. This CDR3 is built from 15 residues. Germline loops: CDR1 PRHDT, CDR2 FYEKMQ (reference sequence). The entire variable domain, with the rest obtained from reference TRBV13 and TRBJ2-3, is as follows: AAGVIQSPRHLIKEKRETATLKCYPIPRHDTVYWYQQGPGQDPQFLISFYEKMQSDKGSIPDRFSAQQFSDYHSELNMSSLELGDSALYFCASTYRGRFTDTQYFGPGTRLTVL.

The V call is TRBV5-1, the J call TRBJ2-6; D uncertain. CDR3 length equals 17 residues. Deletions cut 5 bases from V and 4 bases from J, with 19 bases between. Per the germline V gene, CDR1 is SGHRS and CDR2 is YFSETQ. This CDR3 reads CASSWTRSSTGANVLTF. The CDR3 nucleotides read TGCGCCAGCAGTTGGACCAGAAGTTCCACCGGGGCCAACGTCCTGACTTTC.

As for this clone: Other nucleotide sequences in the sample specify the same CDR3. The chain recombines TRBV7-9 with TRBJ2-2; TRBD2 matches 7 bases. The V gene end was trimmed by 3 bases and the J gene end by 4 bases; junction bases not matched to a gene: 11. The CDR3 has 17 residues. CDR1 SEHNR and CDR2 FQNEAQ come from the germline V gene (reference sequence). CDR3 bases: TGTGCCAGCAGCTTGCGATATGGACTAGGGAGCACCGGGGAGCTGTTTTTT. Residues: CASSLRYGLGSTGELFF. The entire variable domain, with the rest obtained from reference TRBV7-9 and TRBJ2-2, is as follows: DTGVSQNPRHKITKRGQNVTFRCDPISEHNRLYWYRQTLGQGPEFLTYFQNEAQLEKSRLLSDRFSAERPKGSFSTLEIQRTEQGDSAMYLCASSLRYGLGSTGELFFGEGSRLTVL.

This sequence joins TRBV5-8 and TRBJ2-1; 14 nucleotides line up with TRBD2. The CDR3 is made up of 16 amino acids. The germline V gene has CDR1 SGHTS and CDR2 YDEGEE. J lost 2 bases, V lost 3 bases, and 1 base had no gene match. As DNA, the CDR3 is TGTGCCAGCAGCTCGGGACTAGCGGGGGCCTACAATGAGCAGTTCTTC. This encodes CASSSGLAGAYNEQFF. Based on the CDR3 plus reference TRBV5-8 and TRBJ2-1, the full variable domain is EAGVTQSPTHLIKTRGQQATLRCSPISGHTSVYWYQQALGLGLQFLLWYDEGEERNRGNFPPRFSGRQFPNYSSELNVNALELEDSALYLCASSSGLAGAYNEQFFGPGTRLTVL.

To note about this clone: This probably arose from a read error, given a far larger clone one base away. The chain is built from TRBV7-3 and TRBJ1-1; possibly TRBD1 for D (6 bases). Germline CDR1 and CDR2: SGHTA and FQGTGA. The CDR3 has 14 residues. The germline V and J ends were trimmed by 4 bases and 5 bases, with 14 bases remaining between them. The CDR3 loop is CASSSSRGETEAFF. CDR3 DNA: TGTGCCAGCAGCTCGTCCAGGGGTGAGACTGAAGCTTTCTTT.

This chain uses TRBV30 with TRBJ1-2, with TRBD1 matching 11 bases. The CDR3 extends over 16 amino acids. With 7 bases clipped from V and 8 bases from J, the junction kept 18 bases outside the gene matches. Germline values: CDR1 GTSNPN, CDR2 SVGIG (reference sequence). DNA for the CDR3: TGTGCCTCACAGGCAAGGACAGGGGGCGATGGGAGCGGCTACACCTTC. This codes for CASQARTGGDGSGYTF.

The J gene is TRBJ2-1, the V gene TRBV19, with 10 bases fitting TRBD2. This CDR3 spans 18 amino acids. J lost 2 bases, V lost 3 bases, and 10 bases had no gene match. Looked up from germline, CDR1 is LNHDA and CDR2 is SQIVND (reference sequence). DNA for the CDR3: TGTGCCAGTAGTATCGGAAGCGGGGGGGCGACCACCTACAATGAGCAGTTCTTC. Residues: CASSIGSGGATTYNEQFF. Variable domain in full (rest from reference TRBV19 and TRBJ2-1): DGGITQSPKYLFRKEGQNVTLSCEQNLNHDAMYWYRQDPGQGLRLIYYSQIVNDFQKGDIAEGYSVSREKKESFPLTVTSAQKNPTAFYLCASSIGSGGATTYNEQFFGPGTRLTVL.

V usage is TRBV4-1 and J usage is TRBJ2-3; D gene unclear. The germline V gene encodes CDR1 MGHRA and CDR2 YSYEKL. Deletions cut 4 bases from V and 2 bases from J, with 10 bases between. This CDR3 is built from 14 residues. CDR3 DNA sequence: TGCGCCAGCAGCCTTAAACTTGACACAGATACGCAGTATTTT. Amino acid sequence: CASSLKLDTDTQYF.

This clone appeared a few times. V is TRBV6-1 and J is TRBJ2-4, with D possibly TRBD2 on 7 matching bases. V was cut by 2 bases and J by 7 bases, with 12 bases left in between. The CDR3 is made up of 14 amino acids. From germline, CDR1 is MNHNS and CDR2 SASEGT. CDR3 DNA sequence: TGTGCCAGCAGTGAACCGGGGGGCGCGAACATTCAGTACTTC. Translating gives CASSEPGGANIQYF.

The chain joins TRBV29-1 to TRBJ1-1; D not resolved. The CDR3 contains 10 residues. Trimming removed 7 bases from V and 8 bases from J, with 11 bases in between. Germline assignment: CDR1 SQVTM and CDR2 ANQGSEA. In nucleotides, the CDR3 is TGCAGCGCTGGAGGAGAAGAAGCTTTCTTT. This sequence encodes CSAGGEEAFF.

There are a few counts of this clone. J is TRBJ2-5 and V is TRBV5-1; 9 nucleotides match TRBD2. Germline CDR1 reads SGHRS; CDR2 reads YFSETQ. The CDR3 has 17 amino acids. Trimming removed 1 base from V and 2 bases from J; junction bases left unmatched: 9. CDR3 protein: CASSLWGTSSRQETQYF. For the CDR3, the DNA is TGCGCCAGCAGCTTGTGGGGGACTAGCAGCCGTCAAGAGACCCAGTACTTC.